This T cell receptor (beta chain) was profiled in a study of human T cells and chemical hapten exposure. Whole-study context: Sensitization applied 2% DPC to approximately 2 cm by approximately 2 cm of upper inner arm skin.

TCRdb ran MiXCR on the RACE reads and lists one entry per CDR3 protein. The profile covers fewer than 500,000 distinct CDR3 sequences, with 4.8% appearing a single time and approximately 2.3% taken by the ten largest. The sample's time point: patch test 1, 2 weeks after DPC sensitization. Documented treatment: therapeutic diphenylcyclopropenone sensitization with weekly scalp DPC. It was from unfractionated whole blood that total RNA was extracted. This clonotype was seen ten or more times. The antigen is undetermined. Overall study results and limits: Expanded TCRs were compared with controls, and the expanded TCRs formed significantly more large CDR3 similarity clusters. Among TCRs, those above 1 in 1000 frequency were unaffected by DPC sensitization.

The clonotype comes from a woman aged 45 to 65 with alopecia areata. Some clones in this sample may be carry-over from other donors' samples. The material was whole blood, obtained in connection with sensitization to the hapten diphenylcyclopropenone (DPC).

The CDR3 DNA reads as TGTGCCAGCAGCCTGGACAGGTCCCCAAACATTCAGTACTTC. Its protein is CASSLDRSPNIQYF. The V call is TRBV7-2, the J call TRBJ2-4, with 7 positions matching TRBD1. The CDR3 covers 14 residues. Germline CDR1 reads SGHTA; CDR2 reads FQGNSA. V dropped 5 bases and J dropped 6; count of bases not matched to a gene: 7.